The 15 T cell receptor beta chains in this list originate from one sample, sequenced in a study of OX40 agonist ivuxolimab in advanced cancers. The method was immunoSEQ multiplex PCR; TCRdb's version includes in-frame clones alone and lacks a portion of them. The data hold 95,000 to 150,000 clones, with 80% to 95% observed a single time. The source was CD4+ or CD8+ T cells sorted from blood, collected in a trial of the OX40 agonist ivuxolimab. The receptors derive from an adult with an advanced solid tumor such as melanoma, head and neck, liver or kidney cancer.

The chain employs TRBV9 and TRBJ1-2, with unresolved D. The ends were cut back, 4 bases at V and 2 bases at J, with 15 bases in the middle. This CDR3 has 15 residues. In germline, CDR1 is SGDLS, CDR2 YYNGEE. CDR3 sequence reads: CASSPNVDGNYGYTF. The CDR3 DNA reads TGTGCCAGCAGCCCGAATGTCGATGGGAACTATGGCTACACCTTC.

The J gene is TRBJ1-2, the V gene TRBV29-1; D is uncertain. Germline V CDR1 and CDR2: SQVTM, ANQGSEA. This CDR3 has 11 residues. Trimming took 3 bases from V and 0 from J, leaving 2 bases between them. The CDR3 coding sequence is TGCAGCGTTGAGGCTAACTATGGCTACACCTTC. This codes for CSVEANYGYTF.

The rearrangement links TRBV11-2 to TRBJ2-7, with 11 bases aligning to TRBD1. This CDR3 comprises 16 residues. Germline CDR1 SGHAT, CDR2 FQNNGV. Losses at the gene ends were 5 bases for V and 3 bases for J; bases not matched to a gene: 9. The CDR3 DNA reads as TGTGCCAGCAGCGGACCCGGGACAGGGGGAATCTACGAGCAGTACTTC. This sequence encodes CASSGPGTGGIYEQYF.

In nucleotides, the CDR3 is TGTGCCAGCAGCTTAGGGGCAGGGGGCCTTCTCGGGGAGACCCAGTACTTC. Residues: CASSLGAGGLLGETQYF. This chain joins TRBV11-1 and TRBJ2-5; the match to TRBD1 covers 8 bases. CDR3 size: 17 residues. Germline lookup yields CDR1 SGHAT and CDR2 FQDESV (reference sequence). V lost 1 base to trimming and J lost 5 bases; unmatched junction nucleotides: 12.

The chain carries TRBV7-9 and TRBJ2-1; TRBD1 aligns across 10 bases. Germline-derived CDR1 and CDR2 are SEHNR and FQNEAQ (reference sequence). CDR3 size: 16 residues. Germline trimming cut 4 bases from V and 0 bases from J; bases unmatched to any gene: 3. The CDR3 DNA sequence: TGTGCCAGCAGCTCTAGGACAGGGGGCTCCTACAATGAGCAGTTCTTC. Residues: CASSSRTGGSYNEQFF.

J is TRBJ2-3 and V is TRBV4-1; weak D call: TRBD2 (5 bases). CDR1 and CDR2 (germline): MGHRA, YSYEKL. The CDR3 runs 14 residues. V was clipped by 0 bases and J by 14 bases, with 18 bases between them. The CDR3 reads CASSQEVEGTVWYF. Here the CDR3 DNA reads TGCGCCAGCAGCCAAGAAGTCGAGGGAACTGTTTGGTATTTT.

The chain uses TRBV11-2 and TRBJ1-3; 8 bases match TRBD1. The CDR3 spans 16 residues. Germline V gene sequence: CDR1 SGHAT, CDR2 FQNNGV. V dropped 4 bases and J dropped 2; count of bases not matched to a gene: 7. The CDR3 loop is CASSSSDRGTGNTIYF. In DNA form, the CDR3 reads TGTGCCAGCAGCTCCTCTGACAGGGGAACTGGAAACACCATATATTTT.

This clone came up a few times. This chain uses TRBV10-2 with TRBJ1-5; D perhaps matches TRBD1 (5 bases). V lost 7 bases and J 3 bases, leaving 13 bases between the germline ends. The CDR3 contains 14 residues. The germline CDR1 and CDR2 sequences are WSHSY and SAAADI. The CDR3 DNA reads as TGCGCCAGCAACCAGGGAGGGGACAATCAGCCCCAGCATTTT. Its protein is CASNQGGDNQPQHF.

The gene calls are TRBV12-5 and TRBJ1-2, with 8 bases aligning to TRBD1. Germline assignment: CDR1 LGHNT and CDR2 FRNRAP. After removal of 5 bases from V and 4 bases from J, the junction contained 6 bases not matched to a gene. The CDR3 is 14 amino acids. CDR3 in DNA: TGTGCTAGTGGTCGAGACAGGGGCCCCTATGGCTACACCTTC. Translating it yields CASGRDRGPYGYTF.

This clone was seen a single time. The V and J genes are TRBV6-4 and TRBJ2-3, with 7 bases matching TRBD2. The germline V gene encodes CDR1 MRHNA and CDR2 SNTAGT. J gave up 2 bases and V 0 bases, and 2 bases lay outside the gene matches. The CDR3 sequence is 15 residues long. In DNA form, the CDR3 reads TGTGCCAGCAGTGACTCGGGACTACACACAGATACGCAGTATTTT. Translating it yields CASSDSGLHTDTQYF.

The V call is TRBV6-5, the J call TRBJ1-4, with a possible D match to TRBD1 (5 bases). Per the germline V gene, CDR1 is MNHEY and CDR2 is SVGAGI. With 5 bases removed from V and 3 bases from J, the gap between germline ends came to 10 bases. The CDR3 spans 14 residues. CDR3 protein: CASSLGGSNEKLFF. The CDR3 bases are TGTGCCAGCAGTCTGGGGGGGTCTAATGAAAAACTGTTTTTT.

The chain combines TRBV19 with TRBJ1-3; a possible D gene is TRBD1 (5 bases). The CDR3 covers 14 residues. Germline V gene data show CDR1 as LNHDA and CDR2 as SQIVND (reference sequence). V gave up 7 bases and J gave up 4 bases, with 14 bases separating them. CDR3 in amino acids: CASNQGRFGNTIYF. DNA of the CDR3: TGTGCCAGTAACCAGGGCAGGTTCGGAAACACCATATATTTT. The full variable domain, with the rest looked up from reference TRBV19 and TRBJ1-3, is DGGITQSPKYLFRKEGQNVTLSCEQNLNHDAMYWYRQDPGQGLRLIYYSQIVNDFQKGDIAEGYSVSREKKESFPLTVTSAQKNPTAFYLCASNQGRFGNTIYFGEGSWLTVV.

The chain combines TRBV28 with TRBJ2-2; TRBD1 might be the D (6 bases). The CDR3 contains 16 residues. V was trimmed by 2 bases and J by 6 bases, leaving 16 bases between them. Germline assignment: CDR1 MDHEN and CDR2 SYDVKM. In DNA, the CDR3 is TGTGCCAGCAGTTTACTAACCGGGACATCACCCGGGGAGCTGTTTTTT. Encoded protein: CASSLLTGTSPGELFF.

The gene calls are TRBV19 and TRBJ2-7; D is perhaps TRBD1 (6 bases). Trimming stripped 7 bases from V and 4 bases from J, with 11 bases between. This CDR3 is 12 amino acids long. The V gene's germline CDR1 is LNHDA and CDR2 SQIVND (reference sequence). In DNA, the CDR3 is TGTGCCAGTAATTCTGACAGGTACGAGCAGTACTTC. Translation: CASNSDRYEQYF.

The rearrangement links TRBV5-5 to TRBJ2-2, with TRBD2 matching 7 bases. Germline CDR1 reads SGHKS; CDR2 reads YYEKEE (reference sequence). V gave up 6 bases and J gave up 1 base; unmatched junction bases: 9. This CDR3 comprises 16 residues. This CDR3 is CASKIAGPGNTGELFF. The CDR3 DNA is TGTGCCAGCAAAATAGCGGGCCCTGGGAACACCGGGGAGCTGTTTTTT.